A selection of T cell receptor beta chains follows, all from one sample in a study of CD8+ T cells in alopecia areata. Some clones are missing from TCRdb's copy, which holds only in-frame ones; the method was immunoSEQ multiplex PCR. The repertoire has over 150,000 clones, 50% to 75% of them found once; the top ten carry 14% to 15%. Source: CD4+ T cells sorted from blood, taken at week 0. These receptors came from a human donor with alopecia areata. Each CDR3 is given with its conserved first and last residue. Fields, in order: clone size, V gene, D gene, J gene, CDR3 DNA, CDR3 protein. The D gene is left open where the match is weak. A clone size is listed for some rows: how often the clone was seen (once, few, many), or a class if it is expanded.

-,TRBV29-1,-,TRBJ2-3,TGCAGCGTTGAAGCCCGGGGCAGTGGCACAGATACGCAGTATTTT,CSVEARGSGTDTQYF
few,TRBV29-1,-,TRBJ2-7,TGCAGCGTTGAAATCAGTCAAGGAGCCACCTACGAGCAGTACTTC,CSVEISQGATYEQYF
-,TRBV29-1,TRBD2,TRBJ2-7,TGCAGCGTTGTGCGGGGGTACTCCTACGAGCAGTACTTC,CSVVRGYSYEQYF
-,TRBV15,TRBD1,TRBJ2-1,TGTGCCACCAGTCTTAACGCCGGGACAGGGAAGGTCAATGAGCAGTTCTTC,CATSLNAGTGKVNEQFF
few,TRBV29-1,TRBD2,TRBJ2-5,TGCAGCGGAGGGAGGGGAAGGGAGACCCAGTACTTC,CSGGRGRETQYF
few,TRBV2,-,TRBJ2-1,TGTGCCAGCTTCGTCCGGGGCAATGAGCAGTTCTTC,CASFVRGNEQFF
-,TRBV5-1,TRBD1,TRBJ1-2,TGCGCCAGCAGCGACGGGACAGGGGGTTATGGCTACACCTTC,CASSDGTGGYGYTF
-,TRBV6-5,-,TRBJ1-5,TGTGCCAGCAGTTATTCAGGGAGGGGAACTCAGCCCCAGCATTTT,CASSYSGRGTQPQHF
-,TRBV30,TRBD1,TRBJ1-2,TGTGCCTGGAGTGAGGGGCAGGGGGGGGGCTACACCTTC,CAWSEGQGGGYTF
few,TRBV7-9,-,TRBJ1-1,TGTGCCAGCAGCTTCGGCTATGAAGCTTTCTTT,CASSFGYEAFF
-,TRBV7-9,-,TRBJ2-2,TGTGCCAGCAGCCTCTCCGATGGGGAGCTGTTTTTT,CASSLSDGELFF
few,TRBV5-3,-,TRBJ1-2,TGTGCCAGAAGCTTTTCCGGGGGCGATGGCTACACCTTC,CARSFSGGDGYTF
-,TRBV29-1,TRBD1,TRBJ2-7,TGCAGCGTAAACTCAGGGGGCCGCTGGGGGGAGCAGTACTTC,CSVNSGGRWGEQYF
-,TRBV29-1,TRBD2,TRBJ2-2,TGCAGCGTTTATCTTAGCGGGGTGGCGAACACCGGGGAGCTGTTTTTT,CSVYLSGVANTGELFF
few,TRBV6-5,-,TRBJ2-3,TGTGCCAGCAGTTCCCTGGGGGACCCTAGCACAGATACGCAGTATTTT,CASSSLGDPSTDTQYF
-,TRBV6-5,TRBD1,TRBJ1-1,TGTGCCAGCAGACGTAGCGGACAGGGGGCGAGACATGCTTTCTTT,CASRRSGQGARHAFF
-,TRBV5-1,-,TRBJ2-2,TGCGCCAGCAGCTTGTATAGGGGGAGTAACACCGGGGAGCTGTTTTTT,CASSLYRGSNTGELFF
-,TRBV30,-,TRBJ2-3,TGTGCCTGGAGTGGTAAAGGACAAACGGGCCCTACAGATACGCAGTATTTT,CAWSGKGQTGPTDTQYF
-,TRBV5-1,-,TRBJ1-2,TGCGCCAGCAGCTTGGATGGAGAGGGGCAGGGCTACACCTTC,CASSLDGEGQGYTF
once,TRBV27,TRBD1,TRBJ1-3,TGTGCCAGCGCCCCAGGGGGCAATGGAAACACCATATATTTT,CASAPGGNGNTIYF
few,TRBV6-1,-,TRBJ1-1,TGTGCCAGCTTGGAAAGGAGATCGGAGACTGAAGCTTTCTTT,CASLERRSETEAFF
-,TRBV25-1,TRBD1,TRBJ1-2,TGTGCCAGCACCGGGACAGGAGGACTCTATGGCTACACCTTC,CASTGTGGLYGYTF
-,TRBV25-1,TRBD2,TRBJ2-2,TGTGCCAGCACAGGACTCGCGGGGGGGCCGAACACCGGGGAGCTGTTTTTT,CASTGLAGGPNTGELFF
-,TRBV30,-,TRBJ1-1,TGTGCCTGGAGTGTAGCAGCTTCGACTGAAGCTTTCTTT,CAWSVAASTEAFF
-,TRBV2,-,TRBJ2-3,TGTGCCAGCAGTGAAGGGAGAGAAGGGTGGCCGCAGTATTTT,CASSEGREGWPQYF
-,TRBV14,TRBD1,TRBJ1-1,TGTGCCAGCAGCCTGGGACAGGGGGCCCCGAACACTGAAGCTTTCTTT,CASSLGQGAPNTEAFF
-,TRBV14,TRBD2,TRBJ2-5,TGTGCCAGCAGCGTAAGACTAGCGGGGGCGTGGGAGACCCAGTACTTC,CASSVRLAGAWETQYF
-,TRBV13,-,TRBJ1-1,TGTGCCAGCAGCTTATTCGTCTCGGCAGAAAGAGCTTTCTTT,CASSLFVSAERAFF
-,TRBV5-6,TRBD1,TRBJ1-2,TGTGCCAGCAGCATTGGACAGGGAGGTTATGGCTACACCTTC,CASSIGQGGYGYTF
many,TRBV13,-,TRBJ1-2,TGTGCCAGCAGCTTATTAAGGGGGAACTATGGCTACACCTTC,CASSLLRGNYGYTF
once,TRBV5-4,TRBD2,TRBJ2-1,TGTGCCAGCAGCTTGGCCGGTGAGCGGGGGGGCTCGGTTGAGCAGTTCTTC,CASSLAGERGGSVEQFF
-,TRBV30,-,TRBJ1-5,TGTGCCTGGAGTATTCATACGGGGCAGCCCCAGCATTTT,CAWSIHTGQPQHF
-,TRBV7-3,-,TRBJ2-2,TGTGCCAGCAGCTTAACGTCTAGCACGATCCCCGGGGAGCTGTTTTTT,CASSLTSSTIPGELFF
-,TRBV6-1,-,TRBJ2-5,TGTGCCAGCAGTGAACCTGACAGAGAGACCCAGTACTTC,CASSEPDRETQYF
once,TRBV4-1,-,TRBJ2-5,TGCGCCAGCAGCCAAGCCCAAGTGGAGACCCAGTACTTC,CASSQAQVETQYF
few,TRBV29-1,-,TRBJ1-1,TGCAGCGTTGGCCTCCGCCTCAGGGGTACTGAAGCTTTCTTT,CSVGLRLRGTEAFF
-,TRBV27,-,TRBJ2-6,TGTGCCAGCAGTTCCTTATCTGGGGCCAACGTCCTGACTTTC,CASSSLSGANVLTF
-,TRBV4-1,TRBD2,TRBJ2-7,TGCGCCAGCAGCCAACCATCGTCGGGACTAGCGGGGGGGACCTACGAGCAGTACTTC,CASSQPSSGLAGGTYEQYF
-,TRBV18,TRBD1,TRBJ1-1,TGTGCCAGCTCACCGCTTGGGACAGTGAACACTGAAGCTTTCTTT,CASSPLGTVNTEAFF
-,TRBV29-1,-,TRBJ2-5,TGCAGCGTTGGGGCCAGGGGAAAGTTGGAGACCCAGTACTTC,CSVGARGKLETQYF
-,TRBV7-9,TRBD1,TRBJ1-2,TGTGCCAGCAGCCAGGACAGGAGACGTCTTGGCTACACCTTC,CASSQDRRRLGYTF
-,TRBV19,TRBD1,TRBJ2-7,TGTGCCAGTAGTGCCCGGGACAGGGGCTACGAGCAGTACTTC,CASSARDRGYEQYF
-,TRBV30,-,TRBJ1-2,TGTGCCTGGAGCGTTGGTTACTATGGCTACACCTTC,CAWSVGYYGYTF
-,TRBV11-1,-,TRBJ2-7,TGTGCCAGCAGCTTGGGGGGACATGGCGAGCAGTACTTC,CASSLGGHGEQYF
-,TRBV29-1,-,TRBJ1-3,TGCAGCGTTGAAAGCAGGGATGGAAACACCATATATTTT,CSVESRDGNTIYF
-,TRBV5-1,-,TRBJ2-7,TGCGCCAGCAGCCCAGGGACCCTCTACGAGCAGTACTTC,CASSPGTLYEQYF
few,TRBV4-2,-,TRBJ2-3,TGTGCCAGCAGCCACGATCAGAAGGATACGCAGTATTTT,CASSHDQKDTQYF
-,TRBV2,TRBD1,TRBJ2-3,TGTGCCAGCAAGAAGGACAGGGCTTTAGATACGCAGTATTTT,CASKKDRALDTQYF
many,TRBV29-1,TRBD1,TRBJ2-5,TGCAGCGTTGTTCTCTTGACAGGGGCAGTGGAGACCCAGTACTTC,CSVVLLTGAVETQYF
few,TRBV10-3,TRBD1,TRBJ1-1,TGTGCCATCAGATCTGACAGGGGTACTGAAGCTTTCTTT,CAIRSDRGTEAFF